A single sample is the source of the 9 T cell receptor beta chains below, sequenced in a study of cytomegalovirus exposure and HLA in healthy donors. The study ran its PCR with 60 Vbeta and 13 Jbeta primers. Sequencing was performed with immunoSEQ multiplex PCR; in TCRdb, only in-frame clones are kept and a portion is missing. This table holds 200,000 to 250,000 clones, roughly 84% found once. The specimen was PBMCs. The receptor set was obtained from a human donor in good health.

This clone has only a few counts. The chain couples TRBV11-1 to TRBJ2-5; no definite D call. Between the trimmed V and J ends, which lost 2 bases and 3 bases, there was a span of 13 bases. The CDR3 is 15 amino acids. The germline CDR1 and CDR2 sequences are SGHAT and FQDESV (reference sequence). CDR3 in amino acids: CASSLSAERKETQYF. The CDR3 nucleotides are TGTGCCAGCAGCTTATCAGCCGAGCGTAAAGAGACCCAGTACTTC. Together with reference TRBV11-1 and TRBJ2-5, the CDR3 gives the full variable domain: EAEVAQSPRYKITEKSQAVAFWCDPISGHATLYWYRQILGQGPELLVQFQDESVVDDSQLPKDRFSAERLKGVDSTLKIQPAELGDSAMYLCASSLSAERKETQYFGPGTRLLVL.

This clone was seen more than once but under ten times. The identical CDR3 is also encoded by other nucleotide sequences in the sample. The rearrangement uses TRBV29-1 and TRBJ1-2; TRBD1 is a possible D gene (5 bases). In germline, CDR1 is SQVTM, CDR2 ANQGSEA. Trimming removed 3 bases at V and 3 bases at J, with 14 bases between. CDR3 size: 14 residues. This chain's CDR3 is CSVEGRGRDYGYTF. The CDR3 DNA reads TGCAGCGTTGAGGGTAGGGGCAGGGACTATGGCTACACCTTC.

V is TRBV30 and J is TRBJ2-1; no definite D call. The CDR3 has 13 amino acids. Germline V gene data show CDR1 as GTSNPN and CDR2 as SVGIG (reference sequence). V lost 7 bases to trimming and J lost 8 bases, with 18 bases between them. The CDR3 coding sequence is TGTGCCTACGCAGCGAGGTCAAACCATGAGCAGTTCTTC. Amino acid sequence: CAYAARSNHEQFF.

J is TRBJ1-2 and V is TRBV19, with TRBD1 identical over 7 bases. CDR1 LNHDA and CDR2 SQIVND come from the germline V gene (reference sequence). The CDR3 is made up of 14 amino acids. V was clipped by 6 bases and J by 4 bases; unmatched bases: 8. In DNA form, the CDR3 reads TGTGCCAGTAGGACGGGACAGCAACTCTATGGCTACACCTTC. Protein: CASRTGQQLYGYTF.

The chain recombines TRBV19 with TRBJ2-1, with TRBD2 matching 11 bases. Trimming removed 3 bases from V and 4 bases from J; junction bases left unmatched: 8. The CDR3 has 17 amino acids. Per germline, CDR1 LNHDA and CDR2 SQIVND (reference sequence). CDR3 sequence (DNA): TGTGCCAGTAGTATCTCCTCACTAGCGGGAGCTTACAATGAGCAGTTCTTC. This gives the protein CASSISSLAGAYNEQFF.

The chain combines TRBV4-3 with TRBJ2-7, with 11 bases aligning to TRBD1. Germline lookup yields CDR1 LGHNA and CDR2 YSLEER. The V segment lost 3 bases and the J segment 3 bases; nucleotides outside the gene matches: 4. The CDR3 sequence is 15 residues long. The CDR3 reads CASSQAGTGGYEQYF. The CDR3 DNA sequence: TGCGCCAGCAGCCAGGCCGGGACAGGGGGCTACGAGCAGTACTTC.

The gene calls are TRBV27 and TRBJ2-1; 7 bases fit TRBD1. The CDR3 sequence is 15 residues long. The junction had 8 bases not matched to a gene; V was cut back by 5 bases and J by 4 bases. Germline V gene data show CDR1 as MNHEY and CDR2 as SMNVEV (reference sequence). Here the CDR3 DNA reads TGTGCCAGCAGTCCATCGACAGGGTCGTACAATGAGCAGTTCTTC. Translating gives CASSPSTGSYNEQFF.

The chain has TRBV10-3 and TRBJ2-5; 12 nucleotides line up with TRBD2. The germline gives CDR1 ENHRY, CDR2 SYGVKD. The trim removed 5 bases at V and 1 base at J, leaving 2 bases unmatched. The CDR3 is made up of 15 amino acids. The CDR3 nucleotides are TGTGCCATCAGTTCGACTAGCGGGGGCCAAGAGACCCAGTACTTC. Translating it yields CAISSTSGGQETQYF.

The chain couples TRBV27 to TRBJ1-1; D is ambiguous. Germline CDR1 reads MNHEY; CDR2 reads SMNVEV (reference sequence). The CDR3 length is 14 residues. Trimming cost V 2 bases and J 3 bases, with 10 bases left between them. The CDR3 nucleotides read TGTGCCAGCAGTTTAGAAGGGAGCTACACTGAAGCTTTCTTT. Residues: CASSLEGSYTEAFF.